This T cell receptor beta chain was profiled in a study of blood T cell repertoires in COVID-19. Study at large: COVID-19 samples from acute and convalescent phases originated in the United States, Italy and Spain. In each case, the material was cDNA or gDNA derived from T cells, B-cell-depleted T cells, or PBMCs.

Original processing methods: For nucleated cells, counts were estimated from reference gene primer amplification. Produced via immunoSEQ multiplex PCR; TCRdb's table is partial and in-frame only. The V and J calls and the clone size are those of that table, but D and trimming were determined from the DNA. The table lists around 250,000 clones, about 87% of them singletons. The CDR3 has 17 residues. Germline assignment: CDR1 SGHVS and CDR2 FNYEAQ. V lost 5 bases to trimming and J lost 9 bases; unmatched junction nucleotides: 15. This clonotype was sampled from a woman in her seventies with active or convalescent COVID-19. The chain is built from TRBV7-6 and TRBJ1-6; 8 nucleotides line up with TRBD1. Sequenced input: peripheral blood. The CDR3, as DNA: TGTGCCAGCAGCCTAGGACAGGGTAATAGTCGAAGTTCACCCCTCCACTTT. Its translation is CASSLGQGNSRSSPLHF.